The sequence of this T cell receptor beta chain was determined in a study of blood T cells in healthy people across ages. The use of a sample-barcoded 5' primer and a J-beta primer mix characterized a second PCR of roughly 6 to 11 cycles. Using its own MiXCR run on the 5' RACE reads, TCRdb lists one record per CDR3 protein. The sample holds some 690,000 distinct CDR3 sequences, about 20% seen once. Looked up from germline, CDR1 is KGHSH and CDR2 is LQKENI. The CDR3 contains 15 residues. This clonotype turned up a few times. Sequencing was carried out using blood. The receptor was isolated from a man between 70 and 80 years old in good health. V usage is TRBV18 and J usage is TRBJ2-5, with 10 bases aligning to TRBD2. The end of the DNA is better explained by TRBJ2-1, so the J call may be wrong. The CDR3 DNA sequence: TGTGCCAGCTCACCACTCTCTAGCGGGAGTGAAGAGCAGTTCTTC. Translating gives CASSPLSSGSEEQFF.